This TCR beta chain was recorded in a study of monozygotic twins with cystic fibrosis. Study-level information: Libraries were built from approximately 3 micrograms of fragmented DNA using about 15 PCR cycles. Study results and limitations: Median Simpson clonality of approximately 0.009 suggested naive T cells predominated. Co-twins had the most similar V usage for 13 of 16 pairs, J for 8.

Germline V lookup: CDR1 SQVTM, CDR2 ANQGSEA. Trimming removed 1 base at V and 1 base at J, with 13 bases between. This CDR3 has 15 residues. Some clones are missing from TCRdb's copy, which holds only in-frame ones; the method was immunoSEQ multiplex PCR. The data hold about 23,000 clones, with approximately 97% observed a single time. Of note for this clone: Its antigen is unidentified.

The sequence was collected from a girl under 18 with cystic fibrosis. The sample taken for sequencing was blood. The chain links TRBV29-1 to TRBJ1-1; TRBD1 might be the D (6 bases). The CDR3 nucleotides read TGCAGCGTTGAAGGTGGGCCGGGGGCGAACACTGAAGCTTTCTTT. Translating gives CSVEGGPGANTEAFF. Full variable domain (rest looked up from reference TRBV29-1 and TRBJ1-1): SAVISQKPSRDICQRGTSLTIQCQVDSQVTMMFWYRQQPGQSLTLIATANQGSEATYESGFVIDKFPISRPNLTFSTLTVSNMSPEDSSIYLCSVEGGPGANTEAFFGQGTRLTVV.